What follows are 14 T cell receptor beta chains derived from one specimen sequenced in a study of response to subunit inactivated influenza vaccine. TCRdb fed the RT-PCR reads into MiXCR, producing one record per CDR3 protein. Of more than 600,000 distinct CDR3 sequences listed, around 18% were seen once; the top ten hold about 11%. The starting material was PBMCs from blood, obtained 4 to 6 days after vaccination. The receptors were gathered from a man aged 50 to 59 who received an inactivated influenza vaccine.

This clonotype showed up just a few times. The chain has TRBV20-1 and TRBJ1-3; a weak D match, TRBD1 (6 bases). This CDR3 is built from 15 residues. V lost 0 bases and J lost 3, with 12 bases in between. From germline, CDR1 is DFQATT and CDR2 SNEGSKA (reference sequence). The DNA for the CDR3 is TGCAGTGCTAGAGACCCAGGGGCTCTTGGAAACACCATATATTTT. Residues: CSARDPGALGNTIYF.

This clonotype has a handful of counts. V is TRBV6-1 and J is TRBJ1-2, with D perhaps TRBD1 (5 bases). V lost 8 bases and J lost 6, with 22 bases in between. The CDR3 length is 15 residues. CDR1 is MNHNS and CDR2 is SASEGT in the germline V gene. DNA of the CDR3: TGTGCCAGCTCCCCACGGGGCAGGGCGTTGGATGGCTACACCTTC. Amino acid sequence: CASSPRGRALDGYTF.

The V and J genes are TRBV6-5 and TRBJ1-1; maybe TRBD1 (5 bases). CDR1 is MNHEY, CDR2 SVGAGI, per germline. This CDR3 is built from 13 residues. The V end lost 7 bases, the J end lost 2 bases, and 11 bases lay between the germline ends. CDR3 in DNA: TGTGCCAGCATTTCAAGGACAAACACTGAAGCTTTCTTT. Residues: CASISRTNTEAFF.

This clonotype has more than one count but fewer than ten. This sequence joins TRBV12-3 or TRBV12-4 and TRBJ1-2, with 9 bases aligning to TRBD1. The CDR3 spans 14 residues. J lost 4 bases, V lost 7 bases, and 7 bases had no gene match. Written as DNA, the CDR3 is TGTGCCAGCAAACAGACAGGGGGAGGCTATGGCTACACCTTC. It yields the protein CASKQTGGGYGYTF.

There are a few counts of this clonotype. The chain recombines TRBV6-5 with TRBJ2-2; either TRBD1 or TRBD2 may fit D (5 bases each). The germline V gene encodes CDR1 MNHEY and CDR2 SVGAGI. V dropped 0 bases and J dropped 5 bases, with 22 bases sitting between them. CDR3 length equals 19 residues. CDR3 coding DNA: TGTGCCAGCAGTTACTCGCCGGGACGGCCAGTGTTTGGGACCGGGGAGCTGTTTTTT. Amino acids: CASSYSPGRPVFGTGELFF.

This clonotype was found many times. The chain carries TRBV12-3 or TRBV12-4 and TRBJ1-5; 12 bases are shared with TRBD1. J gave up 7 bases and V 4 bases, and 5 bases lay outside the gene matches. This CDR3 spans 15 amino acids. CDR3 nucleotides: TGTGCCAGCAGTTCCGGGACAGGGGGCCGACAGCCCCAGCATTTT. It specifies CASSSGTGGRQPQHF.

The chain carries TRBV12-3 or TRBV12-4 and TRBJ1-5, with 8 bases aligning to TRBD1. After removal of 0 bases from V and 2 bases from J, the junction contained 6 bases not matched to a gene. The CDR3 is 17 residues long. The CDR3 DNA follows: TGTGCCAGCAGTTTAGCGCCAGGGACAGGTGGCAATCAGCCCCAGCATTTT. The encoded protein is CASSLAPGTGGNQPQHF.

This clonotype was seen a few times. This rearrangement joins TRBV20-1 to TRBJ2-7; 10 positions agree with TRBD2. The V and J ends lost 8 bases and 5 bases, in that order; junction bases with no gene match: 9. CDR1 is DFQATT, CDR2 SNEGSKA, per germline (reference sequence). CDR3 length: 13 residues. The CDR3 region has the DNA TGCAGTTCACCCGGGACTAGCGTAAACGAGCAGTACTTC. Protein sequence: CSSPGTSVNEQYF.

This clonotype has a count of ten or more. Here the CDR3 reads CASSYTPIGQGVGYEQYF. CDR3 DNA: TGTGCCAGCAGTTACACCCCGATCGGACAGGGGGTGGGCTACGAGCAGTACTTC. This chain joins TRBV6-5 and TRBJ2-7; 10 positions match TRBD1. Germline CDR1 and CDR2: MNHEY and SVGAGI. V was pared by 2 bases and J by 3 bases, with 13 bases of the junction left unmatched. This CDR3 has 18 residues.

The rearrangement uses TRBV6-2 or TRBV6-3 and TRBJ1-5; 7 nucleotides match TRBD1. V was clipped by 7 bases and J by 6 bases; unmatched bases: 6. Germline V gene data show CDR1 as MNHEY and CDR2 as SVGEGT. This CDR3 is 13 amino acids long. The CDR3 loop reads CASNDRAIQPQHF. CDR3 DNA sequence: TGTGCCAGCAACGACAGGGCCATTCAGCCCCAGCATTTT.

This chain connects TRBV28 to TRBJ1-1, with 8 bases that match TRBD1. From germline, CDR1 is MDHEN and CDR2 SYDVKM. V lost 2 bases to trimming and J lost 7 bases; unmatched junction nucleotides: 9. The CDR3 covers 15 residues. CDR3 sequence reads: CASSLDQGASHEAFF. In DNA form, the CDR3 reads TGTGCCAGCAGTTTAGATCAGGGGGCTTCACATGAAGCTTTCTTT. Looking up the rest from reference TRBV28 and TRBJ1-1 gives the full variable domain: DVKVTQSSRYLVKRTGEKVFLECVQDMDHENMFWYRQDPGLGLRLIYFSYDVKMKEKGDIPEGYSVSREKKERFSLILESASTNQTSMYLCASSLDQGASHEAFFGQGTRLTVV.

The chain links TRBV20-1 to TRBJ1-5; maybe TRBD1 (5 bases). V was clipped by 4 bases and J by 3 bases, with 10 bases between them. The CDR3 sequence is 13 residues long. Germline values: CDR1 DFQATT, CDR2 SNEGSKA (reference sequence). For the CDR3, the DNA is TGCAGTGCTACCCGACAGCCCAATCAGCCCCAGCATTTT. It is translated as CSATRQPNQPQHF.

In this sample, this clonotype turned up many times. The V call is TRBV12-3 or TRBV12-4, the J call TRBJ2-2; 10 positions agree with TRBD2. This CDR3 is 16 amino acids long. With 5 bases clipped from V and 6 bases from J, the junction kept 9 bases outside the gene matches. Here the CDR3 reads CASSQGLAFRSGELFF. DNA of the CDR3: TGTGCCAGCAGTCAGGGACTAGCGTTTCGGTCCGGGGAGCTGTTTTTT.

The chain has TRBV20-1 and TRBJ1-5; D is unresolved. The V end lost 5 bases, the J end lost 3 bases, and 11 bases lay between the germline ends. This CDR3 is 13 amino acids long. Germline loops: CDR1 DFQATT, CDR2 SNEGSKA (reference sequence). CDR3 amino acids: CSAGRLNNQPQHF. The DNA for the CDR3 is TGCAGTGCTGGCAGACTGAACAATCAGCCCCAGCATTTT.